Below are 24 T cell receptor beta chains sequenced from a single sample in a study of neoadjuvant nivolumab and ipilimumab in lung cancer. The method was immunoSEQ multiplex PCR; TCRdb's version includes in-frame clones alone and lacks a portion of them. The profile shows about 30,000 clones, about 92% of them singletons. The sequences come from peripheral blood, collected after neoadjuvant nivolumab, alone or with ipilimumab, at or shortly before surgery. These receptors were collected from an adult with non-small cell lung cancer.

The rearrangement uses TRBV18 and TRBJ2-5; D gene uncertain. This CDR3 contains 16 residues. With 1 base removed from V and 5 bases from J, the gap between germline ends came to 17 bases. Germline CDR1 is KGHSH and CDR2 is LQKENI. The CDR3 loop is CASSPLGLPMGETQYF. CDR3 bases: TGTGCCAGCTCACCACTCGGCCTCCCTATGGGGGAGACCCAGTACTTC.

CDR3 DNA sequence: TGTGCCAGCAGCCCCTCCCTAGGGACGACAGACCAAGAGACCCAGTACTTC. Translation gives CASSPSLGTTDQETQYF. V gene TRBV7-2 combines with J gene TRBJ2-5, with D perhaps assigned TRBD1 or TRBD2 (5 bases each). Germline V gene data show CDR1 as SGHTA and CDR2 as FQGNSA. V was shortened by 5 bases and J by 0 bases, with 19 bases between the two germline ends. CDR3 size: 17 residues.

The chain uses TRBV5-4 and TRBJ2-1, with TRBD2 as a possible D gene (6 bases). The CDR3 length is 14 residues. The germline V gene encodes CDR1 SGHNT and CDR2 YYREEE (reference sequence). With 6 bases removed from V and 5 bases from J, the gap between germline ends came to 15 bases. CDR3: CASTVSGNHNEQFF. The CDR3 DNA reads as TGTGCCAGCACCGTTAGCGGCAACCACAATGAGCAGTTCTTC.

The chain couples TRBV19 to TRBJ1-1; TRBD1 agrees at 9 bases. The V gene's germline CDR1 is LNHDA and CDR2 SQIVND (reference sequence). The V and J ends lost 7 bases and 1 base, in that order; junction bases with no gene match: 16. The CDR3 runs to 18 residues. The CDR3 nucleotides are TGTGCCAGTACCACATTTTACCCGGGACAGGGCCGGAACACTGAAGCTTTCTTT. Amino acid sequence: CASTTFYPGQGRNTEAFF.

This clone was seen a single time. The chain recombines TRBV28 with TRBJ2-3; D might be TRBD1 or TRBD2, each matching 5 bases. The germline gives CDR1 MDHEN, CDR2 SYDVKM. This CDR3 contains 15 residues. The V and J ends lost 2 bases and 6 bases respectively, with 15 bases between them. The CDR3 DNA sequence: TGTGCCAGCAGTTTAAGTAATCCGGGGACGGATACGCAGTATTTT. It specifies CASSLSNPGTDTQYF.

This chain uses TRBV5-1 with TRBJ2-7, with D tentatively TRBD2 (5 bases). Trimming shortened V by 0 bases and J by 3 bases, and 10 bases separated the two germline ends. Germline V gives CDR1 SGHRS, CDR2 YFSETQ. This CDR3 is 14 amino acids long. This CDR3 reads CASSLDIRDYEQYF. In DNA, the CDR3 is TGCGCCAGCAGCTTGGATATCCGGGACTACGAGCAGTACTTC.

The chain couples TRBV7-7 to TRBJ2-5; weak D call: TRBD2 (5 bases). The CDR3 has 15 amino acids. V lost 1 base and J lost 1, with 10 bases in between. Germline CDR1 and CDR2: SSHAT and FNYEAQ (reference sequence). CDR3 in DNA: TGTGCCAGCAGCTTAGGGCCCGCGGGCCAAGAGACCCAGTACTTC. It encodes CASSLGPAGQETQYF.

The genes are TRBV5-4 and TRBJ1-4; weak D call: TRBD1 (6 bases). CDR3 length: 15 amino acids. Looked up from germline, CDR1 is SGHNT and CDR2 is YYREEE (reference sequence). V lost 3 bases to trimming and J lost 4 bases, with 13 bases between them. CDR3 coding DNA: TGTGCCAGCAGCTCGGCAGGGGCGCGTAATGAAAAACTGTTTTTT. It encodes CASSSAGARNEKLFF. The variable domain in full, completed from reference TRBV5-4 and TRBJ1-4, reads ETGVTQSPTHLIKTRGQQVTLRCSSQSGHNTVSWYQQALGQGPQFIFQYYREEENGRGNFPPRFSGLQFPNYSSELNVNALELDDSALYLCASSSAGARNEKLFFGSGTQLSVL.

The gene calls are TRBV5-1 and TRBJ2-2; D not resolved. Germline loops: CDR1 SGHRS, CDR2 YFSETQ. Trimming took off 0 bases at V and 6 bases at J, with 6 bases between the two ends. There are 13 residues in the CDR3. CDR3 sequence (DNA): TGCGCCAGCAGCTTGGGGAAAGCCGGGGAGCTGTTTTTT. Its protein product is CASSLGKAGELFF.

The J gene is TRBJ2-7, the V gene TRBV5-1; possibly TRBD1 or TRBD2 for D (5 bases each). V was shortened by 7 bases and J by 6 bases, with 17 bases between the two germline ends. The CDR3 spans 13 residues. The germline V gene has CDR1 SGHRS and CDR2 YFSETQ. As DNA, the CDR3 is TGCGCCAGCCGGGACCCCGGCGACCGCGAGCAGTACTTC. This codes for CASRDPGDREQYF.

The table lists this clone with a count of one. The genes are TRBV6-1 and TRBJ1-1; D might be TRBD1 (5 bases). V was pared by 6 bases and J by 4 bases, with 12 bases between. Germline CDR1 reads MNHNS; CDR2 reads SASEGT. This CDR3 is built from 13 residues. CDR3 residues: CASRGGAGTEAFF. CDR3 nucleotides: TGTGCCAGCAGGGGTGGGGCGGGCACTGAAGCTTTCTTT.

This chain uses TRBV7-9 with TRBJ2-1; the match to TRBD2 covers 7 bases. The V gene's germline CDR1 is SEHNR and CDR2 FQNEAQ (reference sequence). The length of the CDR3 is 15 residues. V gave up 4 bases and J gave up 5 bases; unmatched junction bases: 8. The CDR3 DNA reads as TGTGCCAGCAGCTCCCCTGGGAGGGAGGACAATGAGCAGTTCTTC. Translation gives CASSSPGREDNEQFF.

This sequence joins TRBV5-4 and TRBJ2-7; 9 positions agree with TRBD2. The length of the CDR3 is 15 residues. The V and J ends lost 4 bases and 7 bases, in that order; junction bases with no gene match: 12. Germline loops: CDR1 SGHNT, CDR2 YYREEE (reference sequence). In nucleotides, the CDR3 is TGTGCCAGCAGCCCTGCGGGAGGGCTGATGGAAGAGCAGTACTTC. This codes for CASSPAGGLMEEQYF.

The chain employs TRBV7-2 and TRBJ1-4, with unresolved D. The CDR3 length is 14 residues. Germline V gene lookup returns CDR1 SGHTA and CDR2 FQGNSA. Trimming left V 3 bases short and J 2 bases short, with 7 bases between. The CDR3 bases are TGTGCCAGCAGCTTGAGCGTCACTAATGAAAAACTGTTTTTT. Its protein product is CASSLSVTNEKLFF.

The chain joins TRBV10-2 to TRBJ2-1; 8 bases are a match to TRBD2. With V trimmed by 5 bases and J by 0 bases, 6 bases remained unmatched. CDR3 size: 16 residues. Per the germline V gene, CDR1 is WSHSY and CDR2 is SAAADI. CDR3: CASSPGGVVSYNEQFF. DNA of the CDR3: TGCGCCAGCAGTCCCGGGGGGGTAGTCTCCTACAATGAGCAGTTCTTC.

The chain employs TRBV18 and TRBJ2-1, with 7 bases that match TRBD1. Germline V gene data show CDR1 as KGHSH and CDR2 as LQKENI. The ends lost 5 bases at V and 12 bases at J; junction bases unmatched: 10. This CDR3 comprises 13 residues. The CDR3 nucleotides read TGTGCCAGCTCAACCCTCCGACAGGGAGTGCAGTTCTTC. It is translated as CASSTLRQGVQFF.

The chain is built from TRBV18 and TRBJ1-1; the D gene is possibly TRBD1 (6 bases). Germline V gene sequence: CDR1 KGHSH, CDR2 LQKENI. The CDR3 runs 15 residues. Trimming removed 4 bases from V and 4 bases from J, with 16 bases in between. This CDR3 is CASSRSTGSATEAFF. The CDR3 DNA reads TGTGCCAGCTCACGCTCCACAGGGTCGGCCACTGAAGCTTTCTTT.

The chain links TRBV4-2 to TRBJ2-7; the match to TRBD2 covers 8 bases. Germline loops: CDR1 LGHNA, CDR2 YNFKEQ. The J segment lost 0 bases and the V segment lost 3 bases, leaving 4 bases of the junction unmatched. The CDR3 is made up of 15 amino acids. The CDR3 sequence: CASSHPGGSSYEQYF. The DNA for the CDR3 is TGTGCCAGCAGCCATCCGGGAGGGTCCTCCTACGAGCAGTACTTC.

This chain uses TRBV5-1 with TRBJ2-1; D tentatively reads TRBD1 or TRBD2 (5 bases each). Trimming left V 3 bases short and J 2 bases short, with 15 bases between. There are 16 residues in the CDR3. Germline loops: CDR1 SGHRS, CDR2 YFSETQ. CDR3 bases: TGCGCCAGCAGCTCGGATGGGGGACCCCCCTACAATGAGCAGTTCTTC. Translating it yields CASSSDGGPPYNEQFF.

The CDR3 bases are TGTGCCAGCAGCCAAGAAGCGCTAGCCAAAAACATTCAGTACTTC. It codes for CASSQEALAKNIQYF. The rearrangement joins TRBV4-2 to TRBJ2-4; D gene uncertain. V lost 0 bases and J lost 0, with 6 bases in between. The CDR3 sequence is 15 residues long. Germline V lookup: CDR1 LGHNA, CDR2 YNFKEQ.

This chain uses TRBV29-1 with TRBJ1-2, with D perhaps TRBD1 (5 bases). Deletions cut 7 bases from V and 8 bases from J, with 17 bases between. This CDR3 contains 12 residues. Germline V lookup: CDR1 SQVTM, CDR2 ANQGSEA. CDR3 sequence: CSAGRGLGGYTF. The CDR3 DNA reads as TGCAGCGCTGGGAGGGGCCTAGGAGGCTACACCTTC.

CDR3 coding DNA: TGCGCCAGCAGCCCGCAGGACAGGTTTTCCTATGGCTACACCTTC. Translated, it gives CASSPQDRFSYGYTF. The chain joins TRBV5-1 to TRBJ1-2; 7 positions agree with TRBD1. This CDR3 contains 15 residues. Germline assignment: CDR1 SGHRS and CDR2 YFSETQ. Trimming cost V 4 bases and J 4 bases; bases outside gene matches: 10.

This chain uses TRBV6-5 with TRBJ2-7; the match to TRBD1 covers 12 bases. With 6 bases clipped from V and 5 bases from J, the junction kept 8 bases outside the gene matches. CDR3 size: 15 residues. Germline values: CDR1 MNHEY, CDR2 SVGAGI. CDR3 DNA sequence: TGTGCCAGCAGATCCCACGGGACAGGGGGCGACGAGCAGTACTTC. Translated: CASRSHGTGGDEQYF.

This sequence joins TRBV25-1 and TRBJ1-2, with D possibly being TRBD1 (6 bases). Trimming shortened V by 6 bases and J by 1 base, and 6 bases separated the two germline ends. The CDR3 runs 12 residues. The germline CDR1 and CDR2 sequences are MGHDK and SYGVNS. The CDR3 DNA reads as TGTGCCAGCAGACAGGGTAACTATGGCTACACCTTC. It translates to CASRQGNYGYTF.